The T cell receptor beta chain described here comes from a study of OX40 agonist ivuxolimab in advanced cancers. Study details: Patients were dosed with the agonistic anti-OX40 (CD134) antibody ivuxolimab.

Study-wide results and limits: At 0.1 to 3.0 mg/kg and by week 6, clonal expansion occurred in CD4+ and CD8+ blood T cells. Partial responders dosed at 0.1-3.0 mg/kg displayed clonal expansion ranking among the lowest.

Clones were sequenced by immunoSEQ multiplex PCR, and TCRdb holds only the in-frame ones, with some missing. The table has 95,000 to 150,000 clones, approximately 90% seen once; the top ten hold around 0.55%. Turning to this clone: What it recognizes is unknown.

The TCR originated in an adult with an advanced solid tumor such as melanoma, head and neck, liver or kidney cancer. Sequencing was performed on CD4+ or CD8+ T cells sorted from blood, taken in a trial of the OX40 agonist ivuxolimab.

The DNA of the CDR3 is TGTGCCAGCTCACCCGACGTTGTTGGGGGCTACACCTTC. Translating it yields CASSPDVVGGYTF. The V call is TRBV18, the J call TRBJ1-2, with D unresolved. Trimming stripped 3 bases from V and 8 bases from J, with 13 bases between. CDR1 is KGHSH, CDR2 LQKENI, per germline. The CDR3 loop spans 13 amino acids.